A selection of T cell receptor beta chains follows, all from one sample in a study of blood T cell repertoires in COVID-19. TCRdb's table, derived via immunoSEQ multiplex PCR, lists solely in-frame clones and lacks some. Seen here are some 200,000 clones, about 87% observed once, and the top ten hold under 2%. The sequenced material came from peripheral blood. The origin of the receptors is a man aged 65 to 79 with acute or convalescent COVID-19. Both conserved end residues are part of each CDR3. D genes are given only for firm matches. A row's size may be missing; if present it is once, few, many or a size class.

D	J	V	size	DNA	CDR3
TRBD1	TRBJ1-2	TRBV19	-	TGTGCCAGTAGCACTATCTCGACAGGGAACTATGGCTACACCTTC	CASSTISTGNYGYTF
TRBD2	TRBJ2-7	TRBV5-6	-	TGTGCCAGCAGTAGACTAGCGGTCTACGAGCAGTACTTC	CASSRLAVYEQYF
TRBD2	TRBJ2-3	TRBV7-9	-	TGTGCCAGCAGCTTAGGACTAGCGGGAGGGCCAGTAGATACGCAGTATTTT	CASSLGLAGGPVDTQYF
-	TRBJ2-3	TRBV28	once	TGTGCCAGCATCAAGGTCTCTAGGGCGGGGACAGATACGCAGTATTTT	CASIKVSRAGTDTQYF
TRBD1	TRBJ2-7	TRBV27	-	TGTGCCAGCAGAAACGGGGGGACAGGGAACGAGCAGTACTTC	CASRNGGTGNEQYF
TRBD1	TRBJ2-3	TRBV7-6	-	TGTGCCAGCAGCCCGACGACAGGGTTTGGCACAGATACGCAGTATTTT	CASSPTTGFGTDTQYF
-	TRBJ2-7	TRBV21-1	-	TGTGCCAGCAGCAAAGCCGGACACACTACAAAGCAGTACTTC	CASSKAGHTTKQYF
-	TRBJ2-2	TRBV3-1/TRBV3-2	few	TGTGCCAGCAGCCAAGGAGTAGCTTTAAACACCGGGGAGCTGTTTTTT	CASSQGVALNTGELFF
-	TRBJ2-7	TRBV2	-	TGTGCCAGCACCGGGGGACTGGGGGAAGAGCAGTACTTC	CASTGGLGEEQYF
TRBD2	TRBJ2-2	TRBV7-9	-	TGTGCCAGCAGCTTTAGGCGACTAGCGGGAGAGCTTAGTACCGGGGAGCTGTTTTTT	CASSFRRLAGELSTGELFF
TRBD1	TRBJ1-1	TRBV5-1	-	TGCGCCAGCAGCGGTACAGGGGGCGCGGCTTTCTTT	CASSGTGGAAFF
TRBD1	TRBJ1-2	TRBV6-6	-	TGTGCCAGCAGAGAGGACAGGGGGCGATATGGCTACACCTTC	CASREDRGRYGYTF
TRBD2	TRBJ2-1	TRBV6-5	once	TGTGCCAGCAGTTACGGCAGCGGGAGTTCCTACAATGAGCAGTTCTTC	CASSYGSGSSYNEQFF
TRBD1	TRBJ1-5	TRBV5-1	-	TGCGCCAGCAGCTTGGGACAGGGAATCAATCAGCCCCAGCATTTT	CASSLGQGINQPQHF
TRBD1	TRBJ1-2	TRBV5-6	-	TGTGCCAGCAGCCCGGACAGGGGTAGCGACTATGGCTACACCTTC	CASSPDRGSDYGYTF
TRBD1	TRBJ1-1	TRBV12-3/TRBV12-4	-	TGTGCCAGCAGTCTCCGGGACAGGGGGGAAGCTTTCTTT	CASSLRDRGEAFF
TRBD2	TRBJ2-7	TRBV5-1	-	TGCGCCAGCAGCTTCAGCGGGGGAAACTACGAGCAGTACTTC	CASSFSGGNYEQYF
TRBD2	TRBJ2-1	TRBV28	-	TGTGCCAGCAGTCTTGTTGTAGCGGGAGGTGGGCAGTTCTTC	CASSLVVAGGGQFF
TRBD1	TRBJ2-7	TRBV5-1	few	TGCGCCAGCAGCCCCAAGCCGGGACAGGGGGACTACGAGCAGTACTTC	CASSPKPGQGDYEQYF
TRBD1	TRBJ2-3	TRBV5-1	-	TGCGCCAGCAGCTTGGCGGGACAGGGGAACAGGGGGATCCGCACAGATACGCAGTATTTT	CASSLAGQGNRGIRTDTQYF
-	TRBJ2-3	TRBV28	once	TGTGCCAGCAGTCCACCAGTTTACCCTAGCACAGATACGCAGTATTTT	CASSPPVYPSTDTQYF
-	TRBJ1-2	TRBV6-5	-	TGTGCCAGCAGTTACGACAGTGAGAGAGCTAACTATGGCTACACCTTC	CASSYDSERANYGYTF
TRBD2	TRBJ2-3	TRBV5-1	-	TGCGCCAGCAGCTTGGCGACTAGCGGAGGCACAGATACGCAGTATTTT	CASSLATSGGTDTQYF
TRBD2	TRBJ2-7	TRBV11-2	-	TGTGCCAGCAGCTTCTTACGACTAGCGGGGGTCACCTACGAGCAGTACTTC	CASSFLRLAGVTYEQYF
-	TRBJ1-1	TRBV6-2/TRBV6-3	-	TGTGCCAGCAGTTGGCCGGGACTGTTCACTGAAGCTTTCTTT	CASSWPGLFTEAFF
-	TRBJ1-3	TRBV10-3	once	TGTGCCATCAGTGAGGGGCTTGGAAACACCATATATTTT	CAISEGLGNTIYF
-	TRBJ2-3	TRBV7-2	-	TGTGCCAGCAGCTTATTTTTAAATAGCGGTGGCACAGATACGCAGTATTTT	CASSLFLNSGGTDTQYF
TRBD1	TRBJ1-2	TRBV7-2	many	TGTGCCAGCAGCTTAGCATTGCAGGGGGCTGGCTACACCTTC	CASSLALQGAGYTF
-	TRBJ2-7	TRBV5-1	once	TGCGCCAGCAGCTTGGCCGGTCCTCGCCTCTCCTACGAGCAGTACTTC	CASSLAGPRLSYEQYF
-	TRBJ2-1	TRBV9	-	TGTGCCATCCCCCTAGCGCCTTGTGAGCAGTTCTTC	CAIPLAPCEQFF
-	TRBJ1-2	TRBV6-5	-	TGTGCCAGCAACTACCAGTCAGGGCCTTTTTATGGCTACACCTTC	CASNYQSGPFYGYTF
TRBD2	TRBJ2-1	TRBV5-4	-	TGTGCCAGCAGCCCACCCCTCACGGGAGGGCCTAATGAGCAGTTCTTC	CASSPPLTGGPNEQFF
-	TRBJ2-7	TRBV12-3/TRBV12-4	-	TGTGCCAGCAGTGTTAGCAGATCCTACGAGCAGTACTTC	CASSVSRSYEQYF
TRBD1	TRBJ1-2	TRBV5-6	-	TGTGCCAGCAGCCCCGGGACAGGGATTAACTATGGCTACACCTTC	CASSPGTGINYGYTF
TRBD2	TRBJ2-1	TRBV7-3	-	TGTGCCAGCAGCCCGACTAGCGGGGGAGGTAGTGAGCAGTTCTTC	CASSPTSGGGSEQFF
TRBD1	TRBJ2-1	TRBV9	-	TGTGCCAGTAACCGGGACAGGGGGGACAATGAGCAGTTCTTC	CASNRDRGDNEQFF
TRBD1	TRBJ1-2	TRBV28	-	TGTGCCAGCAGTTTGGACGGACAGGGCATGTCCGGCTACACCTTC	CASSLDGQGMSGYTF
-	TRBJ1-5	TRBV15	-	TGTGCCACCAGCAGGGGGCACGCTAATCAGCCCCAGCATTTT	CATSRGHANQPQHF
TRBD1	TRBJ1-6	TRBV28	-	TGTGCCAGCAGCAGACAGGGGGATTCACCCCTCCACTTT	CASSRQGDSPLHF
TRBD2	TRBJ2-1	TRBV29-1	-	TGCAGCCCAACCCACCTCTCGGGGGGCTCCTACAATGAGCAGTTCTTC	CSPTHLSGGSYNEQFF
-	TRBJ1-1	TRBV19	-	TGTGCCAGTAGTGATATTCCGGGGGTTTGGACTGAAGCTTTCTTT	CASSDIPGVWTEAFF
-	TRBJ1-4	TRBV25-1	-	TGTGCCAGCAGTGTACGCGGGACGGGGAATGAAAAACTGTTTTTT	CASSVRGTGNEKLFF
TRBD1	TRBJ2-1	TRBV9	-	TGTGCCAGCAGCGTTCTTGACAGGGATCACAATGAGCAGTTCTTC	CASSVLDRDHNEQFF
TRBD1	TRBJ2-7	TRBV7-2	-	TGTGCCAGCAGCTGGGGACAGGGAGAGCAGTACTTC	CASSWGQGEQYF
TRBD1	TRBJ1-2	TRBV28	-	TGTGCCAGCAGTTCCGGAACAGGGGGCGCTTATGGCTACACCTTC	CASSSGTGGAYGYTF
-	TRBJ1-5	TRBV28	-	TGTGCCAGCAGCCCACCCCAGGTAGGCCAGCCCCAGCATTTT	CASSPPQVGQPQHF
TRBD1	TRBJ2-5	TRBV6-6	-	TGTGCCAGCAGTAGGACAGGGTCACGGGGAGAGACCCAGTACTTC	CASSRTGSRGETQYF